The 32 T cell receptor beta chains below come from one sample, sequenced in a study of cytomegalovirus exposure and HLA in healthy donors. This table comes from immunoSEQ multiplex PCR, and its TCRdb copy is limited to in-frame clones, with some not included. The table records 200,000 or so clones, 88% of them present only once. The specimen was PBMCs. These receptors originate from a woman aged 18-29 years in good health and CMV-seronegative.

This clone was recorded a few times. CDR3 in amino acids: CASSSDNEQFF. CDR3 bases: TGTGCCAGCAGCTCGGACAATGAGCAGTTCTTC. The J gene is TRBJ2-1, the V gene TRBV7-8; D uncertain. The CDR3 has 11 residues. Germline values: CDR1 SGHVS, CDR2 FQNEAQ. The V gene lost 4 bases and the J gene lost 5 bases, with 3 bases spanning the gap.

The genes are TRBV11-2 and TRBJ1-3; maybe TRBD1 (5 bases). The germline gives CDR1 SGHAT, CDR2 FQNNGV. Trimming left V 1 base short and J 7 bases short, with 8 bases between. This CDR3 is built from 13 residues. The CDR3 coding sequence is TGTGCCAGCAGCTTAGCGGGGGGGAACACCATATATTTT. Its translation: CASSLAGGNTIYF.

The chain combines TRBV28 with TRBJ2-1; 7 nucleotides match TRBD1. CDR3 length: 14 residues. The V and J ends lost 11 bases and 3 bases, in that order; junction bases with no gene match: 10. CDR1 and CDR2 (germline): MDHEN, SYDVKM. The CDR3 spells CAGGDRVGYNEQFF. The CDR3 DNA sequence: TGTGCCGGGGGTGACAGGGTTGGCTACAATGAGCAGTTCTTC. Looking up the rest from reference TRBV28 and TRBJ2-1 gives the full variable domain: DVKVTQSSRYLVKRTGEKVFLECVQDMDHENMFWYRQDPGLGLRLIYFSYDVKMKEKGDIPEGYSVSREKKERFSLILESASTNQTSMYLCAGGDRVGYNEQFFGPGTRLTVL.

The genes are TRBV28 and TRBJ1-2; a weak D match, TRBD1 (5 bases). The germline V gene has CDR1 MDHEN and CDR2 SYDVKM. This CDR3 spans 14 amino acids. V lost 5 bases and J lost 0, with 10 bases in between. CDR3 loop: CASSLAGPNYGYTF. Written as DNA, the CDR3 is TGTGCCAGCAGTCTGGCAGGGCCTAACTATGGCTACACCTTC.

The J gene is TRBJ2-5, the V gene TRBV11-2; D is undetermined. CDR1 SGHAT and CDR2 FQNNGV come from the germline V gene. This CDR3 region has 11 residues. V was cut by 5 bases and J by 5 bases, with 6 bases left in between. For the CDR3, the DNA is TGTGCCAGCAGCCTACGGGAGACCCAGTACTTC. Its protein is CASSLRETQYF.

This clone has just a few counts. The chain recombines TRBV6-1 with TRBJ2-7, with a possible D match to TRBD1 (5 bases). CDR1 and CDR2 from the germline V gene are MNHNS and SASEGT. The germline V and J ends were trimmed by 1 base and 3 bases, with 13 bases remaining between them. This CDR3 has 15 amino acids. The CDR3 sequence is CASSEEQGQGYEQYF. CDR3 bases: TGTGCCAGCAGTGAAGAACAAGGGCAGGGCTACGAGCAGTACTTC.

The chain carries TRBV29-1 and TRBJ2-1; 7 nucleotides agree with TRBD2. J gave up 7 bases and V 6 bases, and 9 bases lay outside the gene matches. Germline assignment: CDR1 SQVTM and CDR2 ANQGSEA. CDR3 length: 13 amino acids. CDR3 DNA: TGCAGCGTGCGGGACTACAGCGGAAATGAGCAGTTCTTC. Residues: CSVRDYSGNEQFF.

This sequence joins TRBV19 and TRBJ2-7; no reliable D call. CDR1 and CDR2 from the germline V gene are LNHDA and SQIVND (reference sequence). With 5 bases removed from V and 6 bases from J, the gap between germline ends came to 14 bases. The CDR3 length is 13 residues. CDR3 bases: TGTGCCAGTAGTCCCCTACAGTCCCCCGAGCAGTACTTC. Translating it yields CASSPLQSPEQYF. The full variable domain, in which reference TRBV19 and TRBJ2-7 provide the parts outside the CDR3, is DGGITQSPKYLFRKEGQNVTLSCEQNLNHDAMYWYRQDPGQGLRLIYYSQIVNDFQKGDIAEGYSVSREKKESFPLTVTSAQKNPTAFYLCASSPLQSPEQYFGPGTRLTVT.

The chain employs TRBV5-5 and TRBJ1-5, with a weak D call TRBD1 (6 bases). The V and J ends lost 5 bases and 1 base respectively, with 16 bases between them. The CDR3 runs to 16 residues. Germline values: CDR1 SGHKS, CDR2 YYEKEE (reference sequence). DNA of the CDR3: TGTGCCAGCAGGTTAGGGGGGGCTGGGAGCAATCAGCCCCAGCATTTT. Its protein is CASRLGGAGSNQPQHF.

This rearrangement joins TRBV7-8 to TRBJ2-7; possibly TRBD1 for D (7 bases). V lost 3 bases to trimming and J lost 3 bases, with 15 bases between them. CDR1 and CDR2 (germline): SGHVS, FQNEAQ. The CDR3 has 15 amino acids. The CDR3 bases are TGTGCCAGCAGCTTTAACCAGGGGGGAGGCTACGAGCAGTACTTC. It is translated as CASSFNQGGGYEQYF.

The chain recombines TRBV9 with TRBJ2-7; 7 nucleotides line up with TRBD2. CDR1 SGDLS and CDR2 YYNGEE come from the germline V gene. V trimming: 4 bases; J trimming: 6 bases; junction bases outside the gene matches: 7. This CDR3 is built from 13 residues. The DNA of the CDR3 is TGTGCCAGCAGCCTCGATGGACTAGTCGAGCAGTACTTC. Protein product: CASSLDGLVEQYF.

Here the CDR3 DNA reads TGTGCCAGCAGTCCATGGACTAGCGGGAGGGCCACGTACTTC. Its protein product is CASSPWTSGRATYF. The chain recombines TRBV28 with TRBJ2-7; the match to TRBD2 covers 15 bases. Germline V gene data show CDR1 as MDHEN and CDR2 as SYDVKM. This CDR3 is built from 14 residues. V was clipped by 5 bases and J by 12 bases; unmatched bases: 8.

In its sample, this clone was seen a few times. The CDR3 DNA reads TGTGCCAGCAGTCTCGGTTATAGCTCTGAAGCTTTCTTT. Translated, it gives CASSLGYSSEAFF. The chain joins TRBV7-2 to TRBJ1-1, with unresolved D. Trimming stripped 6 bases from V and 6 bases from J, with 14 bases between. The length of the CDR3 is 13 residues. Germline lookup yields CDR1 SGHTA and CDR2 FQGNSA. Full variable domain (outside the CDR3, taken from reference TRBV7-2 and TRBJ1-1): GAGVSQSPSNKVTEKGKDVELRCDPISGHTALYWYRQSLGQGLEFLIYFQGNSAPDKSGLPSDRFSAERTGGSVSTLTIQRTQQEDSAVYLCASSLGYSSEAFFGQGTRLTVV.

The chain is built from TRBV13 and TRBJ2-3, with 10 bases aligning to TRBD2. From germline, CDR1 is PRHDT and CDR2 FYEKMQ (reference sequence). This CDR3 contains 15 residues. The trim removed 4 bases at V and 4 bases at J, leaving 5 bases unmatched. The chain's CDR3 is CASSSLAGWPDTQYF. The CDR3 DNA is TGTGCCAGCAGCTCACTAGCGGGATGGCCAGATACGCAGTATTTT. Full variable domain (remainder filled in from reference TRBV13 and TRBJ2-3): AAGVIQSPRHLIKEKRETATLKCYPIPRHDTVYWYQQGPGQDPQFLISFYEKMQSDKGSIPDRFSAQQFSDYHSELNMSSLELGDSALYFCASSSLAGWPDTQYFGPGTRLTVL.

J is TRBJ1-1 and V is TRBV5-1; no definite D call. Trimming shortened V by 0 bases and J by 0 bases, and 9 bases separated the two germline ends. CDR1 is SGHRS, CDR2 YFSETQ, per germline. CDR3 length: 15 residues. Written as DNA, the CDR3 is TGCGCCAGCAGCTTGGACTTGCGCATGAACACTGAAGCTTTCTTT. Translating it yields CASSLDLRMNTEAFF.

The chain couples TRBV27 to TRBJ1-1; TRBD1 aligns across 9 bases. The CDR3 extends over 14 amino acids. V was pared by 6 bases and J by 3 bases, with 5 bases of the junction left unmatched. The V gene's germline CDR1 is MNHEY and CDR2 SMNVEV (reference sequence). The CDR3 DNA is TGTGCCAGCAGCCCACAGGGGGCTTACACTGAAGCTTTCTTT. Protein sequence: CASSPQGAYTEAFF.

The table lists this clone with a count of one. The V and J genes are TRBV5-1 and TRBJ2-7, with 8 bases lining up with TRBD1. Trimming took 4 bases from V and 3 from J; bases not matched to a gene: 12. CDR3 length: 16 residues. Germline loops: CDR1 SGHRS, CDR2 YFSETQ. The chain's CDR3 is CASSPGQAEDNYEQYF. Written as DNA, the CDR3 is TGCGCCAGCAGCCCGGGACAGGCCGAGGATAACTACGAGCAGTACTTC.

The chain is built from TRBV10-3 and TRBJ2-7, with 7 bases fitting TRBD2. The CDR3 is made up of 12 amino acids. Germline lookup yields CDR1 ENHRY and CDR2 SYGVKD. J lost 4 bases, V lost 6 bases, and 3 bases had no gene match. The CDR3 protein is CAISQLAYEQYF. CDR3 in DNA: TGTGCCATCAGCCAACTAGCGTACGAGCAGTACTTC.

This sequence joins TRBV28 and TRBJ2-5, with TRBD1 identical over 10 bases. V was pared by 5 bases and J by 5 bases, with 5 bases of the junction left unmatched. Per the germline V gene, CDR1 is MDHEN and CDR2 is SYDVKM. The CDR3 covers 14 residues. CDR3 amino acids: CASSLRTGGETQYF. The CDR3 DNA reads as TGTGCCAGCAGTCTGCGGACAGGGGGGGAGACCCAGTACTTC.

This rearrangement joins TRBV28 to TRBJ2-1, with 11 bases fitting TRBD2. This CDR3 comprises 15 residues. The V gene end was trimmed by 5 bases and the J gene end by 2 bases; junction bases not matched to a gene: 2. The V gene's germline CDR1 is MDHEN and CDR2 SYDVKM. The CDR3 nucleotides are TGTGCCAGCAGTCAGACTAGCGGGACCTACAATGAGCAGTTCTTC. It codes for CASSQTSGTYNEQFF.

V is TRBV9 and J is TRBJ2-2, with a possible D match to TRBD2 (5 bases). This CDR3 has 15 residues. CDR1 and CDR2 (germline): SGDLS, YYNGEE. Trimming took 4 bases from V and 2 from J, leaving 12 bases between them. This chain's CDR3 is CASSPPPGNTGELFF. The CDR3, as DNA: TGTGCCAGCAGCCCCCCACCGGGAAACACCGGGGAGCTGTTTTTT.

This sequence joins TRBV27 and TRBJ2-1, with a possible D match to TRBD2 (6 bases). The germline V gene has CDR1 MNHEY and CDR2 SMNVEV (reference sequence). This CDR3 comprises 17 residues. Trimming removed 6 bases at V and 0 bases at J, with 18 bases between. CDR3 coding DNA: TGTGCCAGCAGCGAAATCACCGGGACTGGCTCCTACAATGAGCAGTTCTTC. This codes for CASSEITGTGSYNEQFF.

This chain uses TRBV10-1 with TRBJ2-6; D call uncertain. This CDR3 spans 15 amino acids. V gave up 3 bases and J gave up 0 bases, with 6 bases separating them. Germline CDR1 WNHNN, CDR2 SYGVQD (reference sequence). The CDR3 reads CASSDRSSGANVLTF. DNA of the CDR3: TGCGCCAGCAGTGACAGGTCCTCTGGGGCCAACGTCCTGACTTTC.

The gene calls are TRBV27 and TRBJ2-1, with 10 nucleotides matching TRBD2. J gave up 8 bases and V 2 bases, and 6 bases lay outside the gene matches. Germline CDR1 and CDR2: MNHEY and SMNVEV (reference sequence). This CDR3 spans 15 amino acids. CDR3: CASSLSLAGAYEQFF. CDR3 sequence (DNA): TGTGCCAGCAGTTTAAGTCTAGCGGGAGCCTATGAGCAGTTCTTC.

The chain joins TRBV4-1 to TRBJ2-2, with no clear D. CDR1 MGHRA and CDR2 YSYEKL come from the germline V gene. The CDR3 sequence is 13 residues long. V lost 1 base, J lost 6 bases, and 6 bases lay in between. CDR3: CASSQVSSGELFF. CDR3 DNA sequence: TGCGCCAGCAGCCAAGTATCCTCCGGGGAGCTGTTTTTT.

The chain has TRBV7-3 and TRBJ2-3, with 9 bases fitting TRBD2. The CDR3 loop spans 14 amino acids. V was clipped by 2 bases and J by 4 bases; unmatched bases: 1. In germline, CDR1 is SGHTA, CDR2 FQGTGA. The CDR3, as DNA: TGTGCCAGCAGCTTAGCGGGAGGGTCAGATACGCAGTATTTT. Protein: CASSLAGGSDTQYF.

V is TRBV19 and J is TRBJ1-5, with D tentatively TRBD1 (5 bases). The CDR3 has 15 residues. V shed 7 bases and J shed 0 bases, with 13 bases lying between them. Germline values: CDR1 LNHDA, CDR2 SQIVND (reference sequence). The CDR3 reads CASIADRYSNQPQHF. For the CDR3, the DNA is TGTGCCAGTATCGCCGACAGATATAGCAATCAGCCCCAGCATTTT.

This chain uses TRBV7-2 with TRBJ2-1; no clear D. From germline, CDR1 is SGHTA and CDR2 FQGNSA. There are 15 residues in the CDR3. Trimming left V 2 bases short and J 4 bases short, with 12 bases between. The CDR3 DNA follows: TGTGCCAGCAGCTTAACCAGCGAGCTTTACAATGAGCAGTTCTTC. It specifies CASSLTSELYNEQFF.

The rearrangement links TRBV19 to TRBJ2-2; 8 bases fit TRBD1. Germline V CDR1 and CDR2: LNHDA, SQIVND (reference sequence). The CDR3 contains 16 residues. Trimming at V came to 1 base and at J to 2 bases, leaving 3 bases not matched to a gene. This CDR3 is CASSIAGGVNTGELFF. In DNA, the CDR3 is TGTGCCAGTAGTATAGCAGGGGGCGTCAACACCGGGGAGCTGTTTTTT.

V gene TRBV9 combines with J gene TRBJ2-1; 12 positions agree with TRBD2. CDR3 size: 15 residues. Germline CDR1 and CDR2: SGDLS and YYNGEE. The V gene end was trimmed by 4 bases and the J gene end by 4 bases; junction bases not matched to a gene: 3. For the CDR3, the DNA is TGTGCCAGCAGCCGGACTAGCGGGATTTACAATGAGCAGTTCTTC. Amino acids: CASSRTSGIYNEQFF.

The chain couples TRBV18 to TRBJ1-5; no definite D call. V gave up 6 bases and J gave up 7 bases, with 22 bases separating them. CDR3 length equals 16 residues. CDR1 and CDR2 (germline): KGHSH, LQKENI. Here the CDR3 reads CASSTSSPGSGQPQHF. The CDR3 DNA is TGTGCCAGCTCTACCAGTAGTCCGGGGTCGGGGCAGCCCCAGCATTTT.

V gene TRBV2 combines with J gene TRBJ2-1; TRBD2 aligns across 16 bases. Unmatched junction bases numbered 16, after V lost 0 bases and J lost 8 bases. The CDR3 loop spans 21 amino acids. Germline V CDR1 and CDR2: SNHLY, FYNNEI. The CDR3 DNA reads TGTGCCAGCAGTGAAGCCGGTGGGACTAGCGGGAGGGCCGTCGGCGTTGATGAGCAGTTCTTC. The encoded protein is CASSEAGGTSGRAVGVDEQFF.